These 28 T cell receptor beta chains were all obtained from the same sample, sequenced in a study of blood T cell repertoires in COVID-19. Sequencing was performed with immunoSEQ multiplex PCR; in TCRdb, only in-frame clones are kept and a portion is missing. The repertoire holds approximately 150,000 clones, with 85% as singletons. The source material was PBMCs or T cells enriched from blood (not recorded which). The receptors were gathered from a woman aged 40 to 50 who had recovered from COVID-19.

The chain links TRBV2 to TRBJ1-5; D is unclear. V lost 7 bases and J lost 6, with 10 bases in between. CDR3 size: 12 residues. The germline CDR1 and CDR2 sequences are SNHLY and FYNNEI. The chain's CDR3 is CASKAVGQPQHF. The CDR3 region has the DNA TGTGCCAGCAAGGCGGTTGGTCAGCCCCAGCATTTT.

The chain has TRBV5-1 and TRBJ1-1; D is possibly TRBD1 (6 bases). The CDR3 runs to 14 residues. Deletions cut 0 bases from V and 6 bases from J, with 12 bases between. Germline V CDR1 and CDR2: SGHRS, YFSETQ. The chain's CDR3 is CASSLEGGISEAFF. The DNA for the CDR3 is TGCGCCAGCAGCTTGGAAGGGGGAATCTCTGAAGCTTTCTTT. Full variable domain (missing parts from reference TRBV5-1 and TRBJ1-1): KAGVTQTPRYLIKTRGQQVTLSCSPISGHRSVSWYQQTPGQGLQFLFEYFSETQRNKGNFPGRFSGRQFSNSRSEMNVSTLELGDSALYLCASSLEGGISEAFFGQGTRLTVV.

CDR3 protein: CASSPTGLAETQYF. In DNA form, the CDR3 reads TGTGCCAGCAGCCCGACGGGACTAGCGGAGACCCAGTACTTC. The chain joins TRBV7-8 to TRBJ2-5, with 10 bases identical to TRBD2. This CDR3 spans 14 amino acids. The ends lost 5 bases at V and 5 bases at J; junction bases unmatched: 5. The V gene's germline CDR1 is SGHVS and CDR2 FQNEAQ.

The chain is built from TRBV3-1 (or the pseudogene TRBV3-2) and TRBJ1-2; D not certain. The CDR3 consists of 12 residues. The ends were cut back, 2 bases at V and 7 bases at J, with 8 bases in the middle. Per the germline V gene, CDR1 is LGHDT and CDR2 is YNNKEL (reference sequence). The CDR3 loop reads CASSQSERGYTF. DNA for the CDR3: TGTGCCAGCAGCCAAAGTGAGCGTGGCTACACCTTC.

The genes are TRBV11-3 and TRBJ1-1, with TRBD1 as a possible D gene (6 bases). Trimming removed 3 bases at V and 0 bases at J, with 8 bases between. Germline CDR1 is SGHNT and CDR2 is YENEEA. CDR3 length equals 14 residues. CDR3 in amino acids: CASSLDSMNTEAFF. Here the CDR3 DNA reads TGTGCCAGCAGCTTGGACAGTATGAACACTGAAGCTTTCTTT.

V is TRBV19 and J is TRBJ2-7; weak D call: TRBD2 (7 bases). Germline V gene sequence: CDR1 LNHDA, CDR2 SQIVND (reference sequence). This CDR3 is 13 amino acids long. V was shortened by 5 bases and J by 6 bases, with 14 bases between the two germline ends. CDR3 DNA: TGTGCCAGTAGTTTGGGAGGGGGATCCGAGCAGTACTTC. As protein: CASSLGGGSEQYF.

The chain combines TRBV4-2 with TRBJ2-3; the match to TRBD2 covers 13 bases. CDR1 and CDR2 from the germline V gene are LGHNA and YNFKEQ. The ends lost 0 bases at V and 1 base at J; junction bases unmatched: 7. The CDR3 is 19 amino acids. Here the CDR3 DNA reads TGTGCCAGCAGCCAAGACTGGGAAGGACTAGCGGGGGGCACAGATACGCAGTATTTT. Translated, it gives CASSQDWEGLAGGTDTQYF.

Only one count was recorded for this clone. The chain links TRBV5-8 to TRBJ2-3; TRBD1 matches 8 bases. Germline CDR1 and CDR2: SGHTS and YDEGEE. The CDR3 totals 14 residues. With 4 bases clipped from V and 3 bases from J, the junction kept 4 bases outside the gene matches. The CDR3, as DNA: TGTGCCAGCAGCCCCCGGACAGGGACAGATACGCAGTATTTT. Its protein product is CASSPRTGTDTQYF.

The CDR3, as DNA: TGTGCCAGCGGGCGGGGGGCCACAGATACGCAGTATTTT. It is translated as CASGRGATDTQYF. The chain employs TRBV4-2 and TRBJ2-3, with 8 bases matching TRBD2. With V trimmed by 8 bases and J by 2 bases, 3 bases remained unmatched. The CDR3 extends over 13 amino acids. CDR1 is LGHNA, CDR2 YNFKEQ, per germline.

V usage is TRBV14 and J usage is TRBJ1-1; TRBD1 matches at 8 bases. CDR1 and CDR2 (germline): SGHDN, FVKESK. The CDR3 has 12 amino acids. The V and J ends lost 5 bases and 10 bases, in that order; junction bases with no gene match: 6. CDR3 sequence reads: CASSVTGASAFF. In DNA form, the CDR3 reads TGTGCCAGCAGCGTGACAGGGGCTTCAGCTTTCTTT.

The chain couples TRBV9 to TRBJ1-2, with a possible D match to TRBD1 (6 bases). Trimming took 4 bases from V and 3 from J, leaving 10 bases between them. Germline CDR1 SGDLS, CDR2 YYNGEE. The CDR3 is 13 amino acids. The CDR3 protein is CASSPRQDYGYTF. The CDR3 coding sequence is TGTGCCAGCAGCCCGCGACAGGACTATGGCTACACCTTC.

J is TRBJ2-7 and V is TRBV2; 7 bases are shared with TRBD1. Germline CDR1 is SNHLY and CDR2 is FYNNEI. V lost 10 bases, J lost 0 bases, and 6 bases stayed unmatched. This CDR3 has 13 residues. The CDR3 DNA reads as TGTGCCACCCAGACAGGGTACTCCTACGAGCAGTACTTC. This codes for CATQTGYSYEQYF. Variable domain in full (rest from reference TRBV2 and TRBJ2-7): EPEVTQTPSHQVTQMGQEVILRCVPISNHLYFYWYRQILGQKVEFLVSFYNNEISEKSEIFDDQFSVERPDGSNFTLKIRSTKLEDSAMYFCATQTGYSYEQYFGPGTRLTVT.

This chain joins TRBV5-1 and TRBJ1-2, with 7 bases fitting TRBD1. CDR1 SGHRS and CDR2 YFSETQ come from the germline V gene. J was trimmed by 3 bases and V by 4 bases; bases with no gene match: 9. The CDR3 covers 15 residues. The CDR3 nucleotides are TGCGCCAGCAGCCTTGGTCCCGACAGGGACTATGGCTACACCTTC. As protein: CASSLGPDRDYGYTF.

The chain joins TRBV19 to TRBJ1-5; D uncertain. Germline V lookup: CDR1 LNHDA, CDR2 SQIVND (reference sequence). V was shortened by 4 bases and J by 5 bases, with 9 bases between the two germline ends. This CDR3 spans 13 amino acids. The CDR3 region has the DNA TGTGCCAGTAGTACTTACCGGGATCAGCCCCAGCATTTT. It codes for CASSTYRDQPQHF.

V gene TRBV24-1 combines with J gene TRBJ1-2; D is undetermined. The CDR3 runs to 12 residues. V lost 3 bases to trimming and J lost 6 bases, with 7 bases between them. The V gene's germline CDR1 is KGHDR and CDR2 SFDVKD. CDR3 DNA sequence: TGTGCCACCAGTGATAACTTCAATGGCTACACCTTC. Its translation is CATSDNFNGYTF.

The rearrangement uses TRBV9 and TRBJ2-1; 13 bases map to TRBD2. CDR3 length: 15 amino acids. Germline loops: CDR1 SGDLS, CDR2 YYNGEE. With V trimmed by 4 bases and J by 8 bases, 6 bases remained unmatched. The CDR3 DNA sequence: TGTGCCAGCAGCACGGGACTAGCGGGAATCGATGAGCAGTTCTTC. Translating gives CASSTGLAGIDEQFF.

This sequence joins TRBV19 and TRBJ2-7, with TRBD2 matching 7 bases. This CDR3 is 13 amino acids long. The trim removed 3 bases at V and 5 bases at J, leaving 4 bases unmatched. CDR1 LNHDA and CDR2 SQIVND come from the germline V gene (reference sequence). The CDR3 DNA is TGTGCCAGTAGTATGAATCGGGGGGACGAGCAGTACTTC. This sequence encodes CASSMNRGDEQYF.

The CDR3 nucleotides read TGTGCCAGCAGGCTCGGGGGGACTAGCGTAGATACGCAGTATTTT. Residues: CASRLGGTSVDTQYF. This chain joins TRBV28 and TRBJ2-3; 10 bases agree with TRBD2. CDR3 size: 15 residues. Germline V lookup: CDR1 MDHEN, CDR2 SYDVKM. J was trimmed by 5 bases and V by 6 bases; bases with no gene match: 8.

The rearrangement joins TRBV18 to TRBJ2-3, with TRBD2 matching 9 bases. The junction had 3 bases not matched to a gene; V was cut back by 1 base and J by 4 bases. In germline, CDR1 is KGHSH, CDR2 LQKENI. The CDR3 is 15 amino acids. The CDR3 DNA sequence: TGTGCCAGCTCACCACAGCGGGAGGCCCCAGATACGCAGTATTTT. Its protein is CASSPQREAPDTQYF.

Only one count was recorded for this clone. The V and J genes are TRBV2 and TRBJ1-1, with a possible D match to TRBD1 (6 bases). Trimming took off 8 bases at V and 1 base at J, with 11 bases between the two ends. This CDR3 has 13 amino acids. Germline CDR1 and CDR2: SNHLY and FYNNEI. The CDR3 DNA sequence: TGTGCCAGCTACAGGGTAGAGAACACTGAAGCTTTCTTT. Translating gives CASYRVENTEAFF.

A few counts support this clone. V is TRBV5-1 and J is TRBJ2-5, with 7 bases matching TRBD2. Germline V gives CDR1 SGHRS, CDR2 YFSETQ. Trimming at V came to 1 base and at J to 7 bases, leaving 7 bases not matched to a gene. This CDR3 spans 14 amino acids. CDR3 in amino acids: CASSLREGRATQYF. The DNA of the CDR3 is TGCGCCAGCAGCTTGAGGGAGGGTCGGGCGACCCAGTACTTC. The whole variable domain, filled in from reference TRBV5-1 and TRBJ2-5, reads KAGVTQTPRYLIKTRGQQVTLSCSPISGHRSVSWYQQTPGQGLQFLFEYFSETQRNKGNFPGRFSGRQFSNSRSEMNVSTLELGDSALYLCASSLREGRATQYFGPGTRLLVL.

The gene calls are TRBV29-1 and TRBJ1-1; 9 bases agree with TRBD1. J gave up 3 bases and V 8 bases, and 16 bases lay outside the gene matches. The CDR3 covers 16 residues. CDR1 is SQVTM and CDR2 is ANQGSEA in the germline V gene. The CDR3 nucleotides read TGCAGCTTCCCGACCCGGGACAGGGATCGGCACACTGAAGCTTTCTTT. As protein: CSFPTRDRDRHTEAFF. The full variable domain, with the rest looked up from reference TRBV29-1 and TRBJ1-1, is SAVISQKPSRDICQRGTSLTIQCQVDSQVTMMFWYRQQPGQSLTLIATANQGSEATYESGFVIDKFPISRPNLTFSTLTVSNMSPEDSSIYLCSFPTRDRDRHTEAFFGQGTRLTVV.

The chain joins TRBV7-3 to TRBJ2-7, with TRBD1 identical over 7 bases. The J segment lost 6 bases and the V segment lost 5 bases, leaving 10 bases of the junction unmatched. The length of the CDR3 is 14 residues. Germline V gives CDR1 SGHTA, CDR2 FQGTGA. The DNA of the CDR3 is TGTGCCAGCAGCCTAGGGGGCTCCCGGTCCGAGCAGTACTTC. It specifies CASSLGGSRSEQYF.

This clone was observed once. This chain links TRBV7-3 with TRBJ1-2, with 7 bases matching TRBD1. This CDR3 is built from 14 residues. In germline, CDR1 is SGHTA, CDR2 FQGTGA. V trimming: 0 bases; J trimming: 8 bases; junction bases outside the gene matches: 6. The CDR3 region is CASSLTVRGKGYTF. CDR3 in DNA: TGTGCCAGCAGCTTAACGGTCAGGGGGAAAGGCTACACCTTC.

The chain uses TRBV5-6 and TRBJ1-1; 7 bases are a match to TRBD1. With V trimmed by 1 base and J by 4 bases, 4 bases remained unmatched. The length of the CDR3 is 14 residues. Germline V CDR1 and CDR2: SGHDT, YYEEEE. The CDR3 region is CASSLTGARTEAFF. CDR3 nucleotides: TGTGCCAGCAGCTTGACAGGGGCGCGCACTGAAGCTTTCTTT.

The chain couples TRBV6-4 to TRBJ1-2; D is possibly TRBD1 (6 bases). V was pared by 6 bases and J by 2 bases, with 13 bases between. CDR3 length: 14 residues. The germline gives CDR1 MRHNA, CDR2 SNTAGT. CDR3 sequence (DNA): TGTGCCAGCAGCCCCGGACAGAACAACTATGGCTACACCTTC. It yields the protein CASSPGQNNYGYTF.

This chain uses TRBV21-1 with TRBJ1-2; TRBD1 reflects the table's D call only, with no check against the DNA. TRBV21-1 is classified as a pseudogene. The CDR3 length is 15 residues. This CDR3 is CASSNKGVFNYGYTF. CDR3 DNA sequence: TGTGCCAGCAGCAATAAGGGGGTTTTTAACTATGGCTACACCTTC.

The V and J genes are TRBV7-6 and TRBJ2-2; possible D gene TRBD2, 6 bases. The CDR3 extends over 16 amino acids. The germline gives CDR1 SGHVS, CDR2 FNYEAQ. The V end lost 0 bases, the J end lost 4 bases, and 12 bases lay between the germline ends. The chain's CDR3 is CASSLASGGITGELFF. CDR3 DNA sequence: TGTGCCAGCAGCTTAGCAAGTGGGGGGATCACCGGGGAGCTGTTTTTT.